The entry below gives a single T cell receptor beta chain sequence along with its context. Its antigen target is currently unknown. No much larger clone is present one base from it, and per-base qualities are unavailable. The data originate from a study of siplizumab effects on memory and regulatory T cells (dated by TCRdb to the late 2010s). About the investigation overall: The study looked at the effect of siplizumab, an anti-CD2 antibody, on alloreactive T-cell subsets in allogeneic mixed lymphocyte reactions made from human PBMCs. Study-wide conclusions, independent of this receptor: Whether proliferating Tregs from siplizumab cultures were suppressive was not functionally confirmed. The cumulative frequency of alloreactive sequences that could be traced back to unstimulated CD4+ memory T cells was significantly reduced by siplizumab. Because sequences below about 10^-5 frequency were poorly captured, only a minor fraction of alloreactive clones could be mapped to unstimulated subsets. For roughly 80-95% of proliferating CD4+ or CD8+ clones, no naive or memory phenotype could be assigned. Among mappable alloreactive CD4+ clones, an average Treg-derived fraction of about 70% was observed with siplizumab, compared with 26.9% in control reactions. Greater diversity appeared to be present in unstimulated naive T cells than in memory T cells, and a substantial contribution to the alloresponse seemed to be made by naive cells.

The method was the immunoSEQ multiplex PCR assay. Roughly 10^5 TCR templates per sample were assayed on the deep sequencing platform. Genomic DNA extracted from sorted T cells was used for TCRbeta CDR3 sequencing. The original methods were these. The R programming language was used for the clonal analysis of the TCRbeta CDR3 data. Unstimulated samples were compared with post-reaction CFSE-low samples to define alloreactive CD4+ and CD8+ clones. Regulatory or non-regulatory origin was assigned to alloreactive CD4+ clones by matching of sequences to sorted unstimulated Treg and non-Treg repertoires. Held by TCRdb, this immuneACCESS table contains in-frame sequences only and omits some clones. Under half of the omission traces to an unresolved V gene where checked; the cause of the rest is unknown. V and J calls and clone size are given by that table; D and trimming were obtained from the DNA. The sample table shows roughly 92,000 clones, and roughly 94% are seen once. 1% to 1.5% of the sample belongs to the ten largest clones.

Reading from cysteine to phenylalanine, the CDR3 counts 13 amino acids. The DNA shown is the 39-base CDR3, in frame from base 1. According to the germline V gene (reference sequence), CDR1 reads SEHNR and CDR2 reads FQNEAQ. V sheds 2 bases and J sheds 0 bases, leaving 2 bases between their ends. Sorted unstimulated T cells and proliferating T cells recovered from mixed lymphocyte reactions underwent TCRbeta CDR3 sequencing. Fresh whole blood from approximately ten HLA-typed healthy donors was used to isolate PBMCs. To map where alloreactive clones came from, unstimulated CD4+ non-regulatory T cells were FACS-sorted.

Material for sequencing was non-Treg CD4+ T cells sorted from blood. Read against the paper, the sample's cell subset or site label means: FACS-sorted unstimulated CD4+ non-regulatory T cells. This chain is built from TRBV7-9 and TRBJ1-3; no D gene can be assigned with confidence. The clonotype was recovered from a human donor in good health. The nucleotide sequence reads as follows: TGTGCCAGCAGCTTACGCTCTGGAAACACCATATATTTT. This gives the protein CASSLRSGNTIYF.